This entry lists 30 T cell receptor beta chains sequenced from one sample in a study of molecular identifiers for immune sequencing clone quantification. TCRdb processed the PCR reads anew with MiXCR; each CDR3 protein has one entry. The sample lists 460,000 or so distinct CDR3 sequences, roughly a fifth seen once, with more than 0.8% in the top ten. Specimen: naive CD8+ T cells from blood, with Jurkat cell RNA spiked in. Regarding subset: FACS-sorted CD8+CD4-CCR7+CD45RA+ naive T cells. These receptors were obtained from a human donor in good health. Some libraries in this study had Jurkat cell RNA spiked in.

This clonotype was observed a handful of times. The junction departs from the called germline gene at one end, perhaps through a read error. V is TRBV12-3 or TRBV12-4 and J is TRBJ2-5; possible D gene TRBD2, 6 bases. The CDR3 contains 13 residues. The CDR3, as DNA: TGTGCCAGCAGCTTAGCGGTGCTAGGGACCCAGTACTTC. It codes for CASSLAVLGTQYF.

Of note for this clonotype: This may be a read error: a much more frequent sequence differs by one nucleotide. The CDR3 DNA sequence: TGTGCCAACAGGGGCTTCCCGAACACTGAAGCTTTCTTT. This codes for CANRGFPNTEAFF. The rearrangement links TRBV6-2 or TRBV6-3 to TRBJ1-1, with 7 positions matching TRBD1. Looked up from germline, CDR1 is MNHEY and CDR2 is SVGEGT. Unmatched junction bases numbered 6, after V lost 10 bases and J lost 1 base. This CDR3 contains 13 residues.

This clonotype has at least ten counts. The chain employs TRBV4-3 and TRBJ2-3; TRBD1 might be the D (5 bases). V lost 0 bases and J 0 bases, leaving 13 bases between the germline ends. Looked up from germline, CDR1 is LGHNA and CDR2 is YSLEER. The CDR3 spans 17 residues. The CDR3 bases are TGCGCCAGCAGCCAAGAAGACAAAGGGGTTAGCACAGATACGCAGTATTTT. It codes for CASSQEDKGVSTDTQYF.

This clonotype was counted a few times. The gene calls are TRBV27 and TRBJ2-3; 10 bases map to TRBD1. V shed 3 bases and J 0 bases; nucleotides not matched to a gene: 15. The CDR3 is made up of 20 amino acids. Germline CDR1 MNHEY, CDR2 SMNVEV (reference sequence). The chain's CDR3 is CASSFFSPSRQGASTDTQYF. CDR3 in DNA: TGTGCCAGCAGTTTTTTCTCCCCCTCTCGACAGGGGGCGAGCACAGATACGCAGTATTTT.

A remark on this clonotype: This is likely a read error, given that the CDR3 carries no conserved phenylalanine or tryptophan at its end. The chain employs TRBV27 and TRBJ1-2, with 7 positions matching TRBD1. With 3 bases clipped from V and 2 bases from J, the junction kept 0 bases outside the gene matches. The germline V gene encodes CDR1 MNHEY and CDR2 SMNVEV (reference sequence). The CDR3 contains 13 residues. Here the CDR3 DNA reads TGTGCCAGCAGTTTGGGACAGAACTATGGCTACACCTCC. This encodes CASSLGQNYGYTS.

This clonotype was detected a few times. The DNA of the CDR3 is TGTGCCATCAGTCCCCTCGGGACTGATAGCTCCTACGAGCAGTACTTC. It translates to CAISPLGTDSSYEQYF. The J gene is TRBJ2-7, the V gene TRBV10-3; D possibly corresponds to TRBD2 (6 bases). The germline gives CDR1 ENHRY, CDR2 SYGVKD. Between the trimmed V and J ends, which lost 5 bases and 0 bases, there was a span of 17 bases. The CDR3 is 16 amino acids.

Note on this clonotype: Since a much larger clone is just one base distant, this may be a read error. The gene calls are TRBV11-2 and TRBJ2-1; no clear D. The length of the CDR3 is 17 residues. From germline, CDR1 is SGHAT and CDR2 FQNNGV. CDR3 DNA sequence: TGTGCCAGCAGCTTAGAGGACCACCAGAGCTCCTACAATGAGCAGTCCTTC. This encodes CASSLEDHQSSYNEQSF.

The chain employs TRBV29-1 and TRBJ2-7, with D tentatively TRBD2 (6 bases). The CDR3 spans 13 residues. Germline CDR1 and CDR2: SQVTM and ANQGSEA. Trimming removed 3 bases from V and 0 bases from J, with 9 bases in between. CDR3 coding DNA: TGCAGCGTTGAGGGAGGTCCCTCCTACGAGCAGTACTTC. Its protein product is CSVEGGPSYEQYF.

This clonotype was detected only a few times. V gene TRBV2 combines with J gene TRBJ1-4; 10 bases fit TRBD1. V shed 5 bases, J shed 1 base, and the junction held 7 bases outside the gene matches. From germline, CDR1 is SNHLY and CDR2 FYNNEI. This CDR3 contains 17 residues. CDR3 DNA sequence: TGTGCCAGCAGTACCCTGACAGGGGGCCAAACTAATGAAAAACTGTTTTTT. This encodes CASSTLTGGQTNEKLFF.

A word on this clonotype: A much larger clone differs from this one at a single base, so this may be a read error. V gene TRBV20-1 combines with J gene TRBJ2-2, with 13 bases matching TRBD2. Germline trimming cut 0 bases from V and 0 bases from J; bases unmatched to any gene: 4. The germline CDR1 and CDR2 sequences are DFQATT and SNEGSKA (reference sequence). The CDR3 contains 18 residues. The CDR3 DNA reads TGCAGTGCTAGAGATTCGGGACTAGCGGGATCGAACACCGGGGAGCTGTTTTTT. This gives the protein CSARDSGLAGSNTGELFF.

The CDR3: CASSQRGGGYEQYF. In DNA, the CDR3 is TGTGCCAGCAGCCAAAGGGGGGGGGGCTACGAGCAGTACTTC. The chain links TRBV7-8 to TRBJ2-7; D possibly corresponds to TRBD2 (7 bases). Per germline, CDR1 SGHVS and CDR2 FQNEAQ. Trimming pared 5 bases from V and 3 bases from J, leaving 14 bases between. The CDR3 runs to 14 residues.

This clonotype was counted at least ten times. The chain is built from TRBV4-3 and TRBJ2-3; D is possibly TRBD1 or TRBD2 (5 bases each). Trimming left V 4 bases short and J 4 bases short, with 18 bases between. The germline V gene has CDR1 LGHNA and CDR2 YSLEER. The CDR3 is 16 amino acids. The CDR3 nucleotides read TGCGCCAGCAGCCCAAGGGGCGGGCCAGGGTCAGATACGCAGTATTTT. Its translation is CASSPRGGPGSDTQYF.

This clonotype turned up a few times. The rearrangement links TRBV2 to TRBJ2-5; TRBD2 aligns across 8 bases. This CDR3 has 18 amino acids. J gave up 2 bases and V 7 bases, and 18 bases lay outside the gene matches. The germline CDR1 and CDR2 sequences are SNHLY and FYNNEI. CDR3 coding DNA: TGTGCCAGCAACGGGGGGGGGGAGGCGCCTTATCCACAAGAGACCCAGTACTTC. This translates into CASNGGGEAPYPQETQYF.

The chain recombines TRBV27 with TRBJ2-1, with TRBD2 matching 8 bases. The germline gives CDR1 MNHEY, CDR2 SMNVEV (reference sequence). V was pared by 5 bases and J by 3 bases, with 12 bases of the junction left unmatched. The CDR3 is 17 residues long. The CDR3 nucleotides read TGTGCCAGCAGTCCGCGTACTAGCGGAGTAGTCTACAATGAGCAGTTCTTC. Residues: CASSPRTSGVVYNEQFF.

This clonotype was detected many times. The chain is built from TRBV4-3 and TRBJ2-7, with D perhaps TRBD1 (6 bases). CDR3 length: 14 amino acids. Germline V gene lookup returns CDR1 LGHNA and CDR2 YSLEER. V was cut by 6 bases and J by 0 bases, with 12 bases left in between. CDR3 residues: CASSPAQGSYEQYF. CDR3 nucleotide sequence: TGCGCCAGCAGTCCAGCACAGGGCTCCTACGAGCAGTACTTC.

In this sample, this clonotype turned up many times. The gene calls are TRBV7-9 and TRBJ2-7; 7 positions match TRBD1. Germline lookup yields CDR1 SEHNR and CDR2 FQNEAQ (reference sequence). Trimming removed 5 bases from V and 4 bases from J; junction bases left unmatched: 11. The CDR3 runs to 15 residues. DNA of the CDR3: TGTGCCAGCAGCAGACAGGGTCGCCCCGGATACGAGCAGTACTTC. Translation gives CASSRQGRPGYEQYF.

Turning to this clonotype: A much bigger clone sits one base away, suggesting this may be a read error. The rearrangement joins TRBV7-2 to TRBJ1-5, with D perhaps TRBD1 (6 bases). The germline CDR1 and CDR2 sequences are SGHTA and FQGNSA. The CDR3 length is 14 residues. As DNA, the CDR3 is TGTGCCAGCAGCTCCGAAGGGGGGAATCAGCCCCGGCATTTT. Protein: CASSSEGGNQPRHF.

Ten or more counts support this clonotype. The chain carries TRBV4-1 and TRBJ1-1; tentative D call: TRBD1 (5 bases). V lost 4 bases, J lost 1 base, and 10 bases lay in between. Germline loops: CDR1 MGHRA, CDR2 YSYEKL. This CDR3 comprises 14 residues. The CDR3 region is CASSLQTANTEAFF. The DNA of the CDR3 is TGCGCCAGCAGCCTTCAGACAGCGAACACTGAAGCTTTCTTT.

Points on this clonotype: Possible read error: a much larger clone is one base away. This chain joins TRBV7-2 and TRBJ2-7; the D is unclear. The CDR3 length is 12 residues. V was pared by 4 bases and J by 5 bases, with 9 bases between. Germline V gene data show CDR1 as SGHTA and CDR2 as FQGNSA. CDR3 residues: CASSSPWDEQYF. DNA of the CDR3: TGTGCCAGCAGCTCACCCTGGGACGAGCAGTACTTC.

This chain links TRBV27 with TRBJ2-4; D unclear. The CDR3 is 13 amino acids. Germline lookup yields CDR1 MNHEY and CDR2 SMNVEV (reference sequence). Trimming took off 3 bases at V and 4 bases at J, with 7 bases between the two ends. The CDR3 DNA follows: TGTGCCAGCAGTTTGGGTCGGAAAAACATTCAGTACTTC. Amino acids: CASSLGRKNIQYF.

Note on this clonotype: A much larger clone differs from this one at a single base, so this may be a read error. Because it lacks the conserved phenylalanine or tryptophan at the end, this CDR3 is likely a read error. The gene calls are TRBV29-1 and TRBJ1-3; 9 nucleotides agree with TRBD1. The CDR3 runs 14 residues. With 4 bases clipped from V and 3 bases from J, the junction kept 4 bases outside the gene matches. The germline V gene encodes CDR1 SQVTM and CDR2 ANQGSEA. CDR3: CSVGQTGGGNTIYL. The CDR3 DNA follows: TGCAGCGTTGGACAGACAGGGGGTGGAAACACCATATATCTT.

The chain combines TRBV19 with TRBJ2-1; D is unclear. V was trimmed by 9 bases and J by 0 bases, leaving 12 bases between them. From germline, CDR1 is LNHDA and CDR2 SQIVND (reference sequence). This CDR3 contains 14 residues. The CDR3 loop reads CASAADNSYNEQFF. Written as DNA, the CDR3 is TGTGCCAGCGCCGCGGATAACTCCTACAATGAGCAGTTCTTC.

This sequence joins TRBV6-5 and TRBJ2-5; 10 bases line up with TRBD1. Germline values: CDR1 MNHEY, CDR2 SVGAGI. V gave up 0 bases and J gave up 3 bases; unmatched junction bases: 1. This CDR3 has 15 amino acids. CDR3 bases: TGTGCCAGCAGTTACTCGACAGGGGGCGAAGAGACCCAGTACTTC. Protein product: CASSYSTGGEETQYF.

This clonotype was counted a few times. The rearrangement uses TRBV2 and TRBJ2-3, with D tentatively TRBD1 (5 bases). Between the trimmed V and J ends, which lost 4 bases and 2 bases, there was a span of 13 bases. CDR1 SNHLY and CDR2 FYNNEI come from the germline V gene. The CDR3 covers 15 residues. In DNA, the CDR3 is TGTGCCAGCAGTGCCTCGACAGATTACACAGATACGCAGTATTTT. The encoded protein is CASSASTDYTDTQYF.

The genes are TRBV12-3 or TRBV12-4 and TRBJ2-7; D gene unclear. The CDR3 contains 13 residues. The ends were cut back, 6 bases at V and 3 bases at J, with 12 bases in the middle. The DNA of the CDR3 is TGTGCCAGCAGACCCGACGGAAACTACGAGCAGTACTTC. Protein: CASRPDGNYEQYF.

This clonotype was seen ten or more times. The chain combines TRBV4-3 with TRBJ2-5; the match to TRBD2 covers 7 bases. This CDR3 region has 15 residues. The germline gives CDR1 LGHNA, CDR2 YSLEER. With V trimmed by 0 bases and J by 5 bases, 6 bases remained unmatched. The CDR3 DNA is TGCGCCAGCAGCCAAGATCGCGGGAGTATTGAGACCCAGTACTTC. Translated, it gives CASSQDRGSIETQYF.

About this clonotype itself: A much larger clone differs by one base, so this may be a read error. The chain employs TRBV4-1 and TRBJ1-5, with a weak D call TRBD1 (5 bases). The CDR3 spans 13 residues. From germline, CDR1 is MGHRA and CDR2 YSYEKL. CDR3 nucleotide sequence: TGCGCCTGCAGCCAAAACCAGGGTCAGCCCCAGCATTTT. Encoded protein: CACSQNQGQPQHF.

Worth noting for this clonotype: This may arise from a read error, as a much more abundant clone is one base away. This chain uses TRBV4-3 with TRBJ1-1; D is possibly TRBD1 (6 bases). The CDR3 extends over 15 amino acids. Germline V CDR1 and CDR2: LGHNA, YSLEER. As DNA, the CDR3 is TGCGCCAGCACCCAAACTCGAGGGGGAGGGACTGAAGCTTTCTTT. Translation: CASTQTRGGGTEAFF.

This clonotype was detected a few times. This rearrangement joins TRBV5-4 to TRBJ2-2, with D possibly TRBD1 on 5 matching bases. V was pared by 3 bases and J by 7 bases, with 19 bases between. Germline V gene data show CDR1 as SGHNT and CDR2 as YYREEE (reference sequence). This CDR3 has 16 amino acids. In DNA, the CDR3 is TGTGCCAGCAGCTCTCCCCTAGGGGCGTACATCGGGGAGCTGTTTTTT. It translates to CASSSPLGAYIGELFF.

The gene calls are TRBV7-6 and TRBJ1-2, with D possibly TRBD1 on 5 matching bases. Trimming shortened V by 1 base and J by 6 bases, and 12 bases separated the two germline ends. The CDR3 has 14 amino acids. Germline assignment: CDR1 SGHVS and CDR2 FNYEAQ. The CDR3 is CASSLGGEEDGYTF. CDR3 in DNA: TGTGCCAGCAGCTTAGGAGGGGAGGAGGATGGCTACACCTTC.